Shown below are 28 T cell receptor beta chains from a single sample sequenced in a study of blood T cell repertoires in COVID-19. The method was immunoSEQ multiplex PCR; TCRdb's version includes in-frame clones alone and lacks a portion of them. Among some 90,000 clones listed, around nine tenths were seen once. The sequenced sample was peripheral blood. The receptors come from a woman aged 60-70 years with COVID-19, enrolled during active disease.

The chain combines TRBV4-3 with TRBJ2-7; TRBD1 might be the D (6 bases). Trimming left V 2 bases short and J 5 bases short, with 16 bases between. In germline, CDR1 is LGHNA, CDR2 YSLEER. This CDR3 is 15 amino acids long. For the CDR3, the DNA is TGCGCCAGCAGCCAAAGCGCCTTAAGGGACAACGAGCAGTACTTC. It yields the protein CASSQSALRDNEQYF.

The chain joins TRBV28 to TRBJ1-2; the D is unclear. Germline V gives CDR1 MDHEN, CDR2 SYDVKM. This CDR3 has 15 amino acids. V was clipped by 1 base and J by 4 bases, with 13 bases between them. As DNA, the CDR3 is TGTGCCAGCAGTTTATATTCGCGACTAGCCTATGGCTACACCTTC. This sequence encodes CASSLYSRLAYGYTF.

The chain couples TRBV4-3 to TRBJ1-1; possible D gene TRBD1, 5 bases. Germline-derived CDR1 and CDR2 are LGHNA and YSLEER. The CDR3 is made up of 16 amino acids. Trimming removed 0 bases from V and 2 bases from J, with 13 bases in between. The CDR3 loop reads CASSQDSAGPNTEAFF. In DNA, the CDR3 is TGCGCCAGCAGCCAAGATAGTGCAGGGCCTAACACTGAAGCTTTCTTT.

CDR3 amino acids: CASSSPGEQYF. The CDR3 bases are TGTGCCAGCAGTAGCCCGGGCGAGCAGTACTTC. The chain joins TRBV9 to TRBJ2-7; D unresolved. Germline V gene sequence: CDR1 SGDLS, CDR2 YYNGEE. The CDR3 has 11 amino acids. V lost 5 bases and J lost 6, with 9 bases in between.

The chain has TRBV30 and TRBJ1-5; maybe TRBD1 (6 bases). Germline V gene lookup returns CDR1 GTSNPN and CDR2 SVGIG (reference sequence). This CDR3 is 14 amino acids long. V shed 3 bases and J shed 7 bases, with 16 bases lying between them. The CDR3 DNA sequence: TGTGCCTGGAGCCTGACAGGCCCAGGACAGCCCCAGCATTTT. Protein: CAWSLTGPGQPQHF.

The V and J genes are TRBV5-1 and TRBJ1-1; D perhaps matches TRBD1 (6 bases). Germline loops: CDR1 SGHRS, CDR2 YFSETQ. The CDR3 has 11 residues. V lost 4 bases, J lost 8 bases, and 9 bases lay in between. This CDR3 is CASSQDSEAFF. The CDR3, as DNA: TGCGCCAGCAGCCAGGACAGCGAAGCTTTCTTT.

The chain uses TRBV18 and TRBJ2-1; D might be TRBD1 (5 bases). V was trimmed by 5 bases and J by 5 bases, leaving 22 bases between them. This CDR3 is built from 17 residues. Germline-derived CDR1 and CDR2 are KGHSH and LQKENI. Here the CDR3 reads CASSTTLTVPRNNEQFF. The CDR3 coding sequence is TGTGCCAGCTCAACAACATTGACAGTCCCTCGGAACAATGAGCAGTTCTTC.

V is TRBV2 and J is TRBJ1-1; possible D gene TRBD1, 6 bases. V dropped 3 bases and J dropped 7 bases, with 12 bases sitting between them. CDR3 length equals 13 residues. Per the germline V gene, CDR1 is SNHLY and CDR2 is FYNNEI. The CDR3 spells CASSDQGLGEAFF. Written as DNA, the CDR3 is TGTGCCAGCAGTGATCAGGGGTTGGGTGAAGCTTTCTTT.

The chain combines TRBV28 with TRBJ2-2, with 13 bases matching TRBD2. This CDR3 is built from 17 residues. Losses at the gene ends were 0 bases for V and 6 bases for J; bases not matched to a gene: 4. The germline gives CDR1 MDHEN, CDR2 SYDVKM. This CDR3 reads CASSLWRLAGGPGELFF. The DNA for the CDR3 is TGTGCCAGCAGTTTATGGAGACTAGCGGGGGGCCCCGGGGAGCTGTTTTTT.

The chain joins TRBV2 to TRBJ1-1; D unresolved. Looked up from germline, CDR1 is SNHLY and CDR2 is FYNNEI. V was cut by 7 bases and J by 5 bases, with 17 bases left in between. The CDR3 totals 14 residues. CDR3 amino acids: CASTLGLIETEAFF. In nucleotides, the CDR3 is TGTGCCAGCACTCTAGGTTTAATAGAGACTGAAGCTTTCTTT.

The chain links TRBV5-1 to TRBJ1-4; D remains ambiguous. This CDR3 spans 15 amino acids. Germline-derived CDR1 and CDR2 are SGHRS and YFSETQ. With 5 bases removed from V and 1 base from J, the gap between germline ends came to 12 bases. DNA for the CDR3: TGCGCCAGCAGTCGAGGACTGTTAACTAATGAAAAACTGTTTTTT. Protein: CASSRGLLTNEKLFF.

The rearrangement uses TRBV12-5 and TRBJ2-7; 8 bases match TRBD1. Germline CDR1 is LGHNT and CDR2 is FRNRAP. The CDR3 extends over 18 amino acids. With V trimmed by 0 bases and J by 2 bases, 12 bases remained unmatched. The CDR3 DNA reads as TGTGCTAGTGGTTTGGTACCCCGGACAGGGAAAATTACCTACGAGCAGTACTTC. Protein product: CASGLVPRTGKITYEQYF.

This clone showed up just once. The rearrangement joins TRBV6-2 or TRBV6-3 to TRBJ1-1; maybe TRBD1 (5 bases). CDR1 MNHEY and CDR2 SVGEGT come from the germline V gene. The CDR3 spans 14 residues. V lost 2 bases and J 4 bases, leaving 11 bases between the germline ends. The CDR3 loop is CASSYILGGTEAFF. CDR3 nucleotide sequence: TGTGCCAGCAGTTACATTCTGGGGGGCACTGAAGCTTTCTTT.

The rearrangement links TRBV27 to TRBJ1-2; tentative D call: TRBD1 (6 bases). The CDR3 covers 17 residues. Germline V gene data show CDR1 as MNHEY and CDR2 as SMNVEV (reference sequence). V gave up 5 bases and J gave up 3 bases, with 22 bases separating them. The CDR3 DNA reads as TGTGCCAGCAGTCCTACCCGGCCAGACAGGCCTCACTATGGCTACACCTTC. Translating it yields CASSPTRPDRPHYGYTF.

The chain carries TRBV20-1 and TRBJ2-3; TRBD2 matches at 8 bases. CDR1 and CDR2 from the germline V gene are DFQATT and SNEGSKA (reference sequence). Trimming cost V 3 bases and J 0 bases; bases outside gene matches: 5. The CDR3 runs to 15 residues. The CDR3 DNA follows: TGCAGTGCTAGTGATCCTAGCGGGAGCACAGATACGCAGTATTTT. Amino acids: CSASDPSGSTDTQYF.

This chain connects TRBV4-1 to TRBJ2-2; the match to TRBD1 covers 7 bases. V was pared by 1 base and J by 5 bases, with 1 base of the junction left unmatched. CDR3 length: 14 amino acids. Per germline, CDR1 MGHRA and CDR2 YSYEKL. For the CDR3, the DNA is TGCGCCAGCAGCCAAGGACAGGGTACCGGGGAGCTGTTTTTT. Translation gives CASSQGQGTGELFF.

V is TRBV2 and J is TRBJ1-1; weak D call: TRBD1 (6 bases). Trimming shortened V by 5 bases and J by 0 bases, and 13 bases separated the two germline ends. The CDR3 is 15 amino acids. Looked up from germline, CDR1 is SNHLY and CDR2 is FYNNEI. CDR3 loop: CASSRSRDMNTEAFF. As DNA, the CDR3 is TGTGCCAGCAGTCGGAGCAGGGACATGAACACTGAAGCTTTCTTT.

The chain recombines TRBV27 with TRBJ2-3, with D tentatively TRBD1 (6 bases). The ends were cut back, 6 bases at V and 4 bases at J, with 11 bases in the middle. Germline V gene sequence: CDR1 MNHEY, CDR2 SMNVEV (reference sequence). This CDR3 contains 13 residues. The CDR3 DNA reads as TGTGCCAGCAGCCGGAACAGGGCAGATACGCAGTATTTT. Protein: CASSRNRADTQYF.

The chain recombines TRBV9 with TRBJ1-2, with TRBD1 matching 7 bases. Per the germline V gene, CDR1 is SGDLS and CDR2 is YYNGEE. This CDR3 has 15 residues. V shed 3 bases, J shed 5 bases, and the junction held 10 bases outside the gene matches. The CDR3 loop reads CASSGGKDRLYGYTF. The CDR3 DNA reads as TGTGCCAGCAGCGGGGGGAAGGACAGGCTATATGGCTACACCTTC.

The chain joins TRBV19 to TRBJ1-5, with no clear D. CDR3 length equals 16 residues. Germline lookup yields CDR1 LNHDA and CDR2 SQIVND (reference sequence). Trimming removed 5 bases from V and 6 bases from J, with 20 bases in between. The CDR3 bases are TGTGCCAGTAGTGTATATCGGGCCTCGGAGGGTCAGCCCCAGCATTTT. Translating it yields CASSVYRASEGQPQHF.

The CDR3 reads CASSLVGQGHEKLFF. The CDR3 DNA reads TGTGCCAGCAGCTTAGTCGGACAGGGCCATGAAAAACTGTTTTTT. This chain connects TRBV7-2 to TRBJ1-4; 8 bases fit TRBD1. The germline V gene encodes CDR1 SGHTA and CDR2 FQGNSA. V gave up 1 base and J gave up 6 bases; unmatched junction bases: 4. This CDR3 comprises 15 residues.

The V call is TRBV7-8, the J call TRBJ1-3; TRBD1 might be the D (5 bases). Germline CDR1 SGHVS, CDR2 FQNEAQ. This CDR3 region has 15 residues. With 2 bases removed from V and 0 bases from J, the gap between germline ends came to 8 bases. For the CDR3, the DNA is TGTGCCAGCAGCTTAACAGGCGCCTCTGGAAACACCATATATTTT. This translates into CASSLTGASGNTIYF.

This chain connects TRBV6-2 or TRBV6-3 to TRBJ2-7, with TRBD1 as a possible D gene (6 bases). CDR1 MNHEY and CDR2 SVGEGT come from the germline V gene. This CDR3 region has 14 residues. The ends were cut back, 6 bases at V and 2 bases at J, with 14 bases in the middle. The CDR3 nucleotides read TGTGCCAGCAGCCCGGACAGAATAACCTACGAGCAGTACTTC. Protein sequence: CASSPDRITYEQYF.

This chain connects TRBV6-5 to TRBJ2-7, with 12 bases identical to TRBD2. The junction had 1 base not matched to a gene; V was cut back by 0 bases and J by 4 bases. This CDR3 has 15 amino acids. From germline, CDR1 is MNHEY and CDR2 SVGAGI. The CDR3 region is CASSYSTSGGYEQYF. CDR3 sequence (DNA): TGTGCCAGCAGTTACTCGACTAGCGGGGGATACGAGCAGTACTTC.

The chain uses TRBV3-1 (or the pseudogene TRBV3-2) and TRBJ1-1; 11 bases match TRBD1. Germline-derived CDR1 and CDR2 are LGHDT and YNNKEL (reference sequence). The CDR3 consists of 16 residues. V shed 3 bases, J shed 4 bases, and the junction held 7 bases outside the gene matches. The CDR3 sequence is CASSHGLGQGGTEAFF. The CDR3 DNA reads as TGTGCCAGCAGCCATGGGCTGGGACAGGGGGGCACTGAAGCTTTCTTT.

V gene TRBV19 combines with J gene TRBJ1-1; 11 bases are shared with TRBD1. J gave up 5 bases and V 1 base, and 6 bases lay outside the gene matches. Germline values: CDR1 LNHDA, CDR2 SQIVND (reference sequence). This CDR3 comprises 16 residues. In DNA form, the CDR3 reads TGTGCCAGTAGTATAGTGGGGACAGGGGGGAAGACTGAAGCTTTCTTT. It yields the protein CASSIVGTGGKTEAFF.

V usage is TRBV4-1 and J usage is TRBJ1-1; the D is unclear. CDR3 length: 16 residues. Germline-derived CDR1 and CDR2 are MGHRA and YSYEKL. V lost 1 base to trimming and J lost 0 bases, with 12 bases between them. CDR3 sequence reads: CASSQGPSGLNTEAFF. In DNA form, the CDR3 reads TGCGCCAGCAGCCAAGGCCCCAGCGGATTGAACACTGAAGCTTTCTTT.

The rearrangement uses TRBV28 and TRBJ1-4, with D possibly TRBD1 on 6 matching bases. The CDR3 contains 14 residues. The V and J ends lost 5 bases and 8 bases respectively, with 15 bases between them. Looked up from germline, CDR1 is MDHEN and CDR2 is SYDVKM. CDR3 protein: CASSQQGIAEKLFF. DNA of the CDR3: TGTGCCAGCAGTCAACAGGGAATAGCCGAAAAACTGTTTTTT.